The TCR beta chain described here comes from a study of cytomegalovirus exposure and HLA in healthy donors. About the study: One earlier analysis, a look at approximately 190 million T cells, found some 120 million unique TCR beta sequences.

Overall study results and limits: Despite most TCR sequences being rare, some public TCRs occurred in many donors. Segments of the TCR beta V type were, in most cases, productive about 87% or about 30% of the time in an earlier analysis.

Trimming pared 1 base from V and 4 bases from J, leaving 14 bases between. Germline loops: CDR1 MGHRA, CDR2 YSYEKL. The CDR3 has 16 residues. Note on this clone: Antigen unknown.

The PCR made use of 60 Vbeta and 13 Jbeta primers. The protocol was immunoSEQ multiplex PCR, while the TCRdb copy is restricted to in-frame clones and leaves out a portion. The profile covers 70,000 to 100,000 clones, with 80% appearing a single time and about 34% taken by the ten largest. The rearrangement uses TRBV4-1 and TRBJ1-3, with D possibly being TRBD1 (6 bases). Sample: PBMCs. This receptor was identified in a man aged 50 to 60 in good health and CMV-seropositive. Here the CDR3 reads CASSQAPYRVGNTIYF. For the CDR3, the DNA is TGCGCCAGCAGCCAAGCTCCCTACAGGGTGGGAAACACCATATATTTT.